The 9 T cell receptor beta chains below come from one sample, sequenced in a study of blood T cell repertoires in COVID-19. This table comes from immunoSEQ multiplex PCR, and its TCRdb copy is limited to in-frame clones, with some not included. The sample comprises approximately 98,000 clones, 70% to 90% of which are singletons, and around 4.1% rests with the top ten. Input material: peripheral blood. The receptors were gathered from a man aged 60 to 69 with acute or convalescent COVID-19.

The chain uses TRBV19 and TRBJ2-7, with D unclear. Germline V gene lookup returns CDR1 LNHDA and CDR2 SQIVND (reference sequence). The ends were cut back, 4 bases at V and 7 bases at J, with 14 bases in the middle. The CDR3 is made up of 13 amino acids. CDR3: CASSKALSKEQYF. The CDR3 DNA reads TGTGCCAGTAGTAAGGCACTATCTAAGGAGCAGTACTTC.

This rearrangement joins TRBV12-3 or TRBV12-4 to TRBJ1-5; 11 nucleotides line up with TRBD1. The CDR3 is 13 residues long. V lost 6 bases, J lost 5 bases, and 0 bases stayed unmatched. CDR3 residues: CASRGQGDQPQHF. CDR3 in DNA: TGTGCCAGCAGGGGACAGGGGGATCAGCCCCAGCATTTT.

Only a few counts were recorded for this clone. The chain has TRBV7-7 and TRBJ2-3; 14 nucleotides align to TRBD2. Losses at the gene ends were 6 bases for V and 3 bases for J; bases not matched to a gene: 8. Looked up from germline, CDR1 is SSHAT and CDR2 is FNYEAQ (reference sequence). CDR3 length: 17 residues. The CDR3, as DNA: TGTGCCAGCAGTTTCCCGGGACTAGCGGGAGCGACAGATACGCAGTATTTT. Residues: CASSFPGLAGATDTQYF.

V gene TRBV30 combines with J gene TRBJ1-6; 8 bases line up with TRBD1. Germline CDR1 GTSNPN, CDR2 SVGIG (reference sequence). Trimming removed 4 bases from V and 7 bases from J; junction bases left unmatched: 6. The CDR3 totals 14 residues. CDR3 nucleotides: TGTGCCTGGACCAACCGGGACAGGAATTCACCCCTCCACTTT. As protein: CAWTNRDRNSPLHF.

This clone was counted a single time. V is TRBV6-1 and J is TRBJ1-5, with no clear D. Germline V gives CDR1 MNHNS, CDR2 SASEGT. CDR3 length: 16 amino acids. V gave up 0 bases and J gave up 3 bases, with 12 bases separating them. CDR3 sequence: CASSEARGKDNQPQHF. The CDR3 nucleotides read TGTGCCAGCAGTGAAGCGCGAGGGAAGGACAATCAGCCCCAGCATTTT.

V and J are TRBV27 and TRBJ2-3; 11 nucleotides line up with TRBD2. J was trimmed by 6 bases and V by 0 bases; bases with no gene match: 5. CDR3 length: 16 residues. CDR1 and CDR2 from the germline V gene are MNHEY and SMNVEV (reference sequence). CDR3 nucleotides: TGTGCCAGCAGTTTATCCCTACTAGCGGGGGAGGATACGCAGTATTTT. Translated: CASSLSLLAGEDTQYF.

V and J are TRBV19 and TRBJ1-3, with D possibly being TRBD1 (5 bases). The CDR3 has 14 amino acids. CDR1 and CDR2 (germline): LNHDA, SQIVND (reference sequence). The V end was cut by 3 bases, the J end by 4 bases, with 10 bases between. The CDR3 loop reads CASSIEGAGNTIYF. In DNA, the CDR3 is TGTGCCAGTAGTATTGAAGGGGCCGGAAACACCATATATTTT.

In its sample, this clone was seen once. This chain uses TRBV15 with TRBJ1-2; no definite D call. CDR1 LNHNV and CDR2 YYDKDF come from the germline V gene (reference sequence). CDR3 length: 14 amino acids. V shed 1 base and J shed 3 bases, with 9 bases lying between them. The CDR3 coding sequence is TGTGCCACCAGCAGAGCCAGTCTTGACTATGGCTACACCTTC. Translated, it gives CATSRASLDYGYTF. Full variable domain (rest looked up from reference TRBV15 and TRBJ1-2): DAMVIQNPRYQVTQFGKPVTLSCSQTLNHNVMYWYQQKSSQAPKLLFHYYDKDFNNEADTPDNFQSRRPNTSFCFLDIRSPGLGDTAMYLCATSRASLDYGYTFGSGTRLTVV.

The J gene is TRBJ1-2, the V gene TRBV20-1; D might be TRBD1 (6 bases). The CDR3 sequence is 11 residues long. The germline CDR1 and CDR2 sequences are DFQATT and SNEGSKA (reference sequence). Trimming shortened V by 5 bases and J by 5 bases, and 9 bases separated the two germline ends. The DNA for the CDR3 is TGCAGTGCTTCAGGGGATTATGGCTACACCTTC. It yields the protein CSASGDYGYTF.